Given below is one TCR beta chain in context. Its antigen is as yet unknown. This entry belongs to a study of graft-versus-host responses after intestinal transplantation. Germline values: CDR1 SGHTA, CDR2 FQGTGA. The CDR3 spans 13 residues. The ends were cut back, 5 bases at V and 1 base at J, with 9 bases in the middle. Measured with immunoSEQ multiplex PCR; TCRdb has only the in-frame clones, and not every one. The sample yields about 71,000 clones, roughly 91% seen once. This chain joins TRBV7-3 and TRBJ2-7, with D possibly matching TRBD1 (5 bases). Sequencing used unstimulated CD8+ T cells sorted from spleen or lymph node cells, obtained before intestinal transplant. This TCR was recovered from a human donor who received an intestinal transplant. The CDR3 region has the DNA TGTGCCAGCAGCAAGGACATTTCCTACGAGCAGTACTTC. This gives the protein CASSKDISYEQYF.